Included here is one T cell receptor (beta chain) sequence, with context. This same CDR3 is encoded by further DNA sequences in the sample. Germline CDR1 reads SGHNT; CDR2 reads YYREEE (reference sequence). This CDR3 region has 14 residues. Trimming shortened V by 0 bases and J by 0 bases, and 6 bases separated the two germline ends. The TCR beta repertoire was assessed by survey-level immunoSEQ sequencing. The assay was immunoSEQ multiplex PCR, and TCRdb's table has in-frame clones only and misses some. Of some 68,000 clones listed, approximately 92% were seen once; the top ten hold roughly 4.6%. This sequence originates from a man aged 35 to 55 with rheumatoid arthritis. The chain combines TRBV5-4 with TRBJ1-2; no reliable D call. The sample consisted of PBMCs. The CDR3 region is CASSLGTANYGYTF. The CDR3, as DNA: TGTGCCAGCAGCTTGGGGACGGCTAACTATGGCTACACCTTC.